One and the same sample provided the 21 T cell receptor beta chains below, sequenced in a study of cytotoxic CD8 clonotypes in ibrutinib-treated CLL. Data came from immunoSEQ multiplex PCR; TCRdb stores just in-frame clones and leaves some out. The sample lists about 50,000 clones; over 65% were seen once. The sequenced sample was PBMCs, obtained after 24 months of ibrutinib treatment. Receptors originate from a human donor with chronic lymphocytic leukemia.

The CDR3 sequence is CASSYEVTGELFF. Written as DNA, the CDR3 is TGTGCCAGCAGTTATGAGGTTACCGGGGAGCTGTTTTTT. The J gene is TRBJ2-2, the V gene TRBV6-5, with D hard to call. Germline CDR1 MNHEY, CDR2 SVGAGI. The ends were cut back, 3 bases at V and 5 bases at J, with 7 bases in the middle. This CDR3 comprises 13 residues.

This clone occurred a few times. V is TRBV2 and J is TRBJ1-2; a possible D gene is TRBD1 (6 bases). The CDR3 spans 14 residues. CDR1 is SNHLY and CDR2 is FYNNEI in the germline V gene. Trimming took 6 bases from V and 6 from J, leaving 17 bases between them. Here the CDR3 reads CASSADRTAHGYTF. For the CDR3, the DNA is TGTGCCAGCAGCGCAGACAGGACCGCCCATGGCTACACCTTC.

This clone was seen a single time. The chain couples TRBV5-4 to TRBJ2-1, with D maybe TRBD1 (6 bases). Germline assignment: CDR1 SGHNT and CDR2 YYREEE (reference sequence). This CDR3 is built from 15 residues. Trimming stripped 4 bases from V and 0 bases from J, with 11 bases between. CDR3 in amino acids: CASSPTGSSYNEQFF. CDR3 DNA: TGTGCCAGCAGCCCTACAGGGAGCTCCTACAATGAGCAGTTCTTC.

The V gene is TRBV29-1, the J gene TRBJ2-3; D not resolved. Trimming stripped 6 bases from V and 1 base from J, with 2 bases between. The CDR3 runs to 10 residues. In germline, CDR1 is SQVTM, CDR2 ANQGSEA. In DNA, the CDR3 is TGCAGCGTCCGCACAGATACGCAGTATTTT. Translation gives CSVRTDTQYF.

This chain uses TRBV9 with TRBJ2-7; 7 nucleotides agree with TRBD1. The CDR3 has 16 residues. Germline V gene sequence: CDR1 SGDLS, CDR2 YYNGEE. Trimming removed 4 bases from V and 0 bases from J; junction bases left unmatched: 10. The CDR3 loop is CASSSSPGQTSYEQYF. The CDR3, as DNA: TGTGCCAGCAGCTCCTCGCCGGGACAGACCTCCTACGAGCAGTACTTC. Variable domain in full (rest from reference TRBV9 and TRBJ2-7): DSGVTQTPKHLITATGQRVTLRCSPRSGDLSVYWYQQSLDQGLQFLIQYYNGEERAKGNILERFSAQQFPDLHSELNLSSLELGDSALYFCASSSSPGQTSYEQYFGPGTRLTVT.

This sequence joins TRBV6-5 and TRBJ1-1; D gene unclear. V dropped 0 bases and J dropped 4 bases, with 15 bases sitting between them. The germline V gene encodes CDR1 MNHEY and CDR2 SVGAGI. This CDR3 is 16 amino acids long. The CDR3 is CASSYSRGLEGTEAFF. The DNA of the CDR3 is TGTGCCAGCAGTTACTCCCGGGGTCTTGAGGGCACTGAAGCTTTCTTT.

This chain uses TRBV2 with TRBJ2-7; 7 positions agree with TRBD1. The CDR3 has 14 amino acids. CDR1 and CDR2 from the germline V gene are SNHLY and FYNNEI. After removal of 4 bases from V and 2 bases from J, the junction contained 5 bases not matched to a gene. CDR3 loop: CASSVEGATYEQYF. CDR3 DNA: TGTGCCAGCAGTGTAGAGGGGGCCACCTACGAGCAGTACTTC.

This sequence joins TRBV5-4 and TRBJ2-5; the D is unclear. This CDR3 is 13 amino acids long. Trimming stripped 1 base from V and 3 bases from J, with 7 bases between. The germline V gene has CDR1 SGHNT and CDR2 YYREEE (reference sequence). CDR3 sequence reads: CASSLPGKETQYF. The CDR3, as DNA: TGTGCCAGCAGCTTGCCCGGTAAAGAGACCCAGTACTTC. The full variable domain, with the rest looked up from reference TRBV5-4 and TRBJ2-5, is ETGVTQSPTHLIKTRGQQVTLRCSSQSGHNTVSWYQQALGQGPQFIFQYYREEENGRGNFPPRFSGLQFPNYSSELNVNALELDDSALYLCASSLPGKETQYFGPGTRLLVL.

The V gene is TRBV7-9, the J gene TRBJ2-1; D is perhaps TRBD2 (5 bases). CDR1 and CDR2 (germline): SEHNR, FQNEAQ (reference sequence). The CDR3 has 14 residues. V was cut by 3 bases and J by 9 bases, with 15 bases left in between. As DNA, the CDR3 is TGTGCCAGCAGCTTGGACGGGAAGGGCACTGAGCAGTTCTTC. This gives the protein CASSLDGKGTEQFF.

The chain uses TRBV5-1 and TRBJ2-1, with a tentative D call TRBD1 (7 bases). The CDR3 is 15 amino acids. Germline values: CDR1 SGHRS, CDR2 YFSETQ. Trimming shortened V by 3 bases and J by 0 bases, and 10 bases separated the two germline ends. CDR3 sequence: CASSSRDSSYNEQFF. The DNA for the CDR3 is TGCGCCAGCAGCTCGCGGGACAGCTCCTACAATGAGCAGTTCTTC.

The gene calls are TRBV6-5 and TRBJ1-3; a possible D gene is TRBD1 (5 bases). Germline-derived CDR1 and CDR2 are MNHEY and SVGAGI. The CDR3 loop spans 15 amino acids. Trimming removed 6 bases at V and 0 bases at J, with 12 bases between. The CDR3 DNA is TGTGCCAGCAGACGTGGACAAGACTCTGGAAACACCATATATTTT. Its translation: CASRRGQDSGNTIYF.

The gene calls are TRBV11-3 and TRBJ2-1; D assignment may be TRBD1 or TRBD2 (5 bases each). There are 14 residues in the CDR3. The V end was cut by 3 bases, the J end by 9 bases, with 15 bases between. The germline gives CDR1 SGHNT, CDR2 YENEEA. The CDR3: CASSLWQGEGEQFF. The CDR3 DNA sequence: TGTGCCAGCAGCTTGTGGCAGGGCGAGGGTGAGCAGTTCTTC.

This clone occurred once. The rearrangement uses TRBV27 and TRBJ2-7, with unresolved D. Trimming took 2 bases from V and 6 from J, leaving 14 bases between them. The length of the CDR3 is 14 residues. Germline V CDR1 and CDR2: MNHEY, SMNVEV (reference sequence). The CDR3 DNA follows: TGTGCCAGCAGTTTAAGGTCCCTCCTAGGCGAGCAGTACTTC. This sequence encodes CASSLRSLLGEQYF.

V and J are TRBV18 and TRBJ2-3; D is uncertain. V was trimmed by 5 bases and J by 0 bases, leaving 9 bases between them. Germline values: CDR1 KGHSH, CDR2 LQKENI. The CDR3 has 14 amino acids. The CDR3 reads CASSSLRSTDTQYF. CDR3 sequence (DNA): TGTGCCAGCTCATCTCTCAGGAGCACAGATACGCAGTATTTT.

The chain combines TRBV6-5 with TRBJ2-7; 8 bases are shared with TRBD1. The V gene's germline CDR1 is MNHEY and CDR2 SVGAGI. The ends lost 9 bases at V and 2 bases at J; junction bases unmatched: 12. This CDR3 has 15 amino acids. Written as DNA, the CDR3 is TGTGCCAGTAGAACCGAACAGGGGGTAGCCTACGAGCAGTACTTC. This codes for CASRTEQGVAYEQYF.

This clone was detected only a few times. Other DNA sequences of this sample code for an identical CDR3. The V call is TRBV4-1, the J call TRBJ2-7; TRBD1 is a possible D gene (6 bases). The length of the CDR3 is 14 residues. Trimming left V 0 bases short and J 3 bases short, with 9 bases between. CDR1 and CDR2 (germline): MGHRA, YSYEKL. The CDR3 bases are TGCGCCAGCAGCCAAGAACAGGGAAGCTACGAGCAGTACTTC. Translated, it gives CASSQEQGSYEQYF.

The rearrangement joins TRBV2 to TRBJ2-7; TRBD1 is a possible D gene (6 bases). V dropped 4 bases and J dropped 6 bases, with 16 bases sitting between them. Germline V lookup: CDR1 SNHLY, CDR2 FYNNEI. This CDR3 has 14 residues. In DNA form, the CDR3 reads TGTGCCAGCAGTGCGTTGTCTCAGGGGAGCGAGCAGTACTTC. Protein: CASSALSQGSEQYF. Filled out from reference TRBV2 and TRBJ2-7, the complete variable domain reads EPEVTQTPSHQVTQMGQEVILRCVPISNHLYFYWYRQILGQKVEFLVSFYNNEISEKSEIFDDQFSVERPDGSNFTLKIRSTKLEDSAMYFCASSALSQGSEQYFGPGTRLTVT.

The sample holds one count of this clone. The J gene is TRBJ2-3, the V gene TRBV5-1; the match to TRBD2 covers 7 bases. The CDR3 length is 17 residues. J was trimmed by 6 bases and V by 4 bases; bases with no gene match: 17. Germline V gene sequence: CDR1 SGHRS, CDR2 YFSETQ. The CDR3: CASSNLLAGGVGDTQYF. CDR3 DNA: TGCGCCAGCAGCAACCTTTTAGCGGGTGGAGTAGGCGATACGCAGTATTTT. The full variable domain, completed using reference TRBV5-1 and TRBJ2-3, is KAGVTQTPRYLIKTRGQQVTLSCSPISGHRSVSWYQQTPGQGLQFLFEYFSETQRNKGNFPGRFSGRQFSNSRSEMNVSTLELGDSALYLCASSNLLAGGVGDTQYFGPGTRLTVL.

The CDR3 DNA reads TGCGCCAGCAGCATGGACCGGGTCCTGCCAGGAGGGAAACCCTACGAGCAGTACTTC. Residues: CASSMDRVLPGGKPYEQYF. The rearrangement uses TRBV10-1 and TRBJ2-7; TRBD2 is a possible D gene (6 bases). The CDR3 has 19 residues. Germline CDR1 reads WNHNN; CDR2 reads SYGVQD (reference sequence). Deletions cut 6 bases from V and 2 bases from J, with 29 bases between.

The chain combines TRBV7-2 with TRBJ1-1; 7 nucleotides align to TRBD1. The CDR3 sequence is 14 residues long. Germline CDR1 reads SGHTA; CDR2 reads FQGNSA. The junction had 12 bases not matched to a gene; V was cut back by 6 bases and J by 8 bases. The DNA for the CDR3 is TGTGCCAGCAGACTGGGGACAGTCCCTCTAGAAGCTTTCTTT. It yields the protein CASRLGTVPLEAFF.

The rearrangement links TRBV5-6 to TRBJ1-5, with TRBD1 as a possible D gene (5 bases). The V and J ends lost 4 bases and 0 bases respectively, with 14 bases between them. The V gene's germline CDR1 is SGHDT and CDR2 YYEEEE. CDR3 length equals 16 residues. CDR3 sequence reads: CASSEGRWSSNQPQHF. The DNA for the CDR3 is TGTGCCAGCAGCGAGGGACGATGGAGTAGCAATCAGCCCCAGCATTTT. Based on the CDR3 plus reference TRBV5-6 and TRBJ1-5, the full variable domain is DAGVTQSPTHLIKTRGQQVTLRCSPKSGHDTVSWYQQALGQGPQFIFQYYEEEERQRGNFPDRFSGHQFPNYSSELNVNALLLGDSALYLCASSEGRWSSNQPQHFGDGTRLSIL.